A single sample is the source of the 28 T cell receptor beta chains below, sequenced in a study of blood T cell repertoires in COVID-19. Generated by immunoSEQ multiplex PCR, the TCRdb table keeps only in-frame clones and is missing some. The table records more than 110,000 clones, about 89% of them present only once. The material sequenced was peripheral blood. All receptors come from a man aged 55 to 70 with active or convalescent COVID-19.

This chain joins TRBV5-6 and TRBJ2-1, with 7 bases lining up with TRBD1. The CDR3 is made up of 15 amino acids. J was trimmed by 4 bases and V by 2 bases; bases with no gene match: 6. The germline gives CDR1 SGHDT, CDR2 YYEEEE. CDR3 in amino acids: CASSLGDRRYNEQFF. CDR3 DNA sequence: TGTGCCAGCAGCTTAGGGGACAGAAGATACAATGAGCAGTTCTTC.

The CDR3 region has the DNA TGCGCCAGCAGCCAAGATGGGGCAGGGGCTGGAAACACCATATATTTT. This translates into CASSQDGAGAGNTIYF. This chain joins TRBV4-1 and TRBJ1-3; tentative D call: TRBD1 (6 bases). The CDR3 loop spans 16 amino acids. Germline CDR1 is MGHRA and CDR2 is YSYEKL. Trimming took off 0 bases at V and 2 bases at J, with 11 bases between the two ends.

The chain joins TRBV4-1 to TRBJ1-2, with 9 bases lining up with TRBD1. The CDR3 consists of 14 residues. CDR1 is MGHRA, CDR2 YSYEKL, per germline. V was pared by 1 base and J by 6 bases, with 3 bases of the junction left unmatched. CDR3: CASSQAGQGDGYTF. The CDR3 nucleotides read TGCGCCAGCAGCCAAGCGGGACAGGGAGATGGCTACACCTTC.

The CDR3 DNA reads as TGCGCCAGCAACCCTGGAGACAGGGGTAAAACCGGGGAGCTGTTTTTT. It codes for CASNPGDRGKTGELFF. The V gene is TRBV5-1, the J gene TRBJ2-2; 8 bases agree with TRBD1. This CDR3 comprises 16 residues. In germline, CDR1 is SGHRS, CDR2 YFSETQ. V gave up 6 bases and J gave up 5 bases; unmatched junction bases: 12.

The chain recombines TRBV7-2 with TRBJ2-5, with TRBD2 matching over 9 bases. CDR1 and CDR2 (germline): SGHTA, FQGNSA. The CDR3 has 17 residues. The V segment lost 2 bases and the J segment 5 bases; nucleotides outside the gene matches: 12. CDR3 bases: TGTGCCAGCAGCTTATTACCGACTAGCGGACCAGCGGAGACCCAGTACTTC. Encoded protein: CASSLLPTSGPAETQYF.

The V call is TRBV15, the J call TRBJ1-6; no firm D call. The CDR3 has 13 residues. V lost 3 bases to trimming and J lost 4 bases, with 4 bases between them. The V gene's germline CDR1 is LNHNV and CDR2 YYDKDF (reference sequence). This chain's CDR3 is CATSSTYNSPLHF. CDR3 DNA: TGTGCCACCAGCAGCACTTATAATTCACCCCTCCACTTT.

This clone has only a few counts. CDR3 region: CASSFLREPETQYF. Written as DNA, the CDR3 is TGTGCCAGCAGCTTTCTCAGGGAACCGGAGACCCAGTACTTC. This chain joins TRBV5-6 and TRBJ2-5; D is perhaps TRBD1 (5 bases). Trimming stripped 2 bases from V and 5 bases from J, with 13 bases between. The CDR3 contains 14 residues. CDR1 and CDR2 (germline): SGHDT, YYEEEE. Using reference TRBV5-6 and TRBJ2-5 for the parts outside the CDR3, the full variable domain is DAGVTQSPTHLIKTRGQQVTLRCSPKSGHDTVSWYQQALGQGPQFIFQYYEEEERQRGNFPDRFSGHQFPNYSSELNVNALLLGDSALYLCASSFLREPETQYFGPGTRLLVL.

DNA of the CDR3: TGTGCCAGCAGCCCGGGACAGCTTAGCAATCAGCCCCAGCATTTT. The encoded protein is CASSPGQLSNQPQHF. The chain has TRBV6-6 and TRBJ1-5, with TRBD1 matching 7 bases. The CDR3 has 15 amino acids. The germline V gene encodes CDR1 MNHNY and CDR2 SVGAGI (reference sequence). V lost 6 bases, J lost 0 bases, and 5 bases stayed unmatched.

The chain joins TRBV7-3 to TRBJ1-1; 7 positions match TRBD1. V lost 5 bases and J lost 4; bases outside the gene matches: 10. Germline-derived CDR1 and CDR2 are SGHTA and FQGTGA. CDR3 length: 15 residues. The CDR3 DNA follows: TGTGCCAGCAGCATTTCGACAGGGCCCCTCACTGAAGCTTTCTTT. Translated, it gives CASSISTGPLTEAFF.

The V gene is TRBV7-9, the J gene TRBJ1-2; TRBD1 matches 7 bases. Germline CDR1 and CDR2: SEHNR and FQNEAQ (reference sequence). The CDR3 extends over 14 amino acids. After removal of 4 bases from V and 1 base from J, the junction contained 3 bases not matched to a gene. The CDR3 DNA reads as TGTGCCAGCAGCTCGGGACAGAATAACTATGGCTACACCTTC. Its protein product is CASSSGQNNYGYTF.

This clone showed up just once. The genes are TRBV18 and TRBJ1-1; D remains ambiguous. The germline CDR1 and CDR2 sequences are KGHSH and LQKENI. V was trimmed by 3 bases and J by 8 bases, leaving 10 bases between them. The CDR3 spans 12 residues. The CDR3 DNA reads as TGTGCCAGCTCACCCTTAGAGAAAGAAGCTTTCTTT. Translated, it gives CASSPLEKEAFF.

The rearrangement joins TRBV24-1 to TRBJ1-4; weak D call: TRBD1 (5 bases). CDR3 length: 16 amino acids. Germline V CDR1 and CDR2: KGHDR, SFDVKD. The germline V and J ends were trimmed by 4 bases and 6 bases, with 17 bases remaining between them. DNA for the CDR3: TGTGCCACCAGTGACCCCCCAGGGTCGGGCGATGAAAAACTGTTTTTT. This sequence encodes CATSDPPGSGDEKLFF.

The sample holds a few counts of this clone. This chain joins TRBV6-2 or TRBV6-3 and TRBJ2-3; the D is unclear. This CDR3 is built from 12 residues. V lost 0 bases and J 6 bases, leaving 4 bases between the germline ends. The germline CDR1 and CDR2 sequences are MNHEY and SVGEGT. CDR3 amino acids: CASSYSGDTQYF. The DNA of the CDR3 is TGTGCCAGCAGTTACTCGGGCGATACGCAGTATTTT.

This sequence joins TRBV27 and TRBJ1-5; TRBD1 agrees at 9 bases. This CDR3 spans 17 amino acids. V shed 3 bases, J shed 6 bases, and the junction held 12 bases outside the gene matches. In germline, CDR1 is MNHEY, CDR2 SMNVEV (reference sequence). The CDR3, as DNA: TGTGCCAGCAGTTTTCGGGGGGACAGGGCTTCCGGTCAGCCCCAGCATTTT. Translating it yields CASSFRGDRASGQPQHF.

This CDR3 reads CASSPQSIIGEQYF. The DNA for the CDR3 is TGTGCCAGCAGCCCCCAGTCCATCATTGGTGAGCAGTACTTC. The rearrangement joins TRBV11-1 to TRBJ2-7, with unresolved D. The CDR3 length is 14 residues. V lost 5 bases to trimming and J lost 7 bases, with 18 bases between them. Germline assignment: CDR1 SGHAT and CDR2 FQDESV (reference sequence).

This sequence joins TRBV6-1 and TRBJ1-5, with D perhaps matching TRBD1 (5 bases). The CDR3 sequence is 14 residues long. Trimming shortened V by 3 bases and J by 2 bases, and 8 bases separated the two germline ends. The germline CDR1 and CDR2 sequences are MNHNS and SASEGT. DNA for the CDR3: TGTGCCAGCAGTGACAGGGAACGCAATCAGCCCCAGCATTTT. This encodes CASSDRERNQPQHF.

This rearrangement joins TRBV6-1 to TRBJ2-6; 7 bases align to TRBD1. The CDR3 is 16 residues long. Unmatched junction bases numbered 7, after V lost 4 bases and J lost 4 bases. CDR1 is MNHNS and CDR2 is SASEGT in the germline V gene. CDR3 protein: CASSGTGLAGANVLTF. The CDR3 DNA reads TGTGCCAGCAGTGGGACAGGCCTGGCGGGGGCCAACGTCCTGACTTTC.

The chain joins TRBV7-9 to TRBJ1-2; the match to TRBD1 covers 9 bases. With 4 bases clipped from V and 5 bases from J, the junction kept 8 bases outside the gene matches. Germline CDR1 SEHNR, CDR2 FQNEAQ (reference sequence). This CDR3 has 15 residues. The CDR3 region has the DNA TGTGCCAGCAGCTCGAACAGGGGGCTGAGGTATGGCTACACCTTC. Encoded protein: CASSSNRGLRYGYTF.

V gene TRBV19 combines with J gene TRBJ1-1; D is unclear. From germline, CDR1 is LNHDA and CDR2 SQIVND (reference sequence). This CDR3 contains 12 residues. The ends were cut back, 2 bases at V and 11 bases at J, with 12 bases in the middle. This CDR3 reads CASSIKSEGAFF. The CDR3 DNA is TGTGCCAGTAGTATAAAGTCAGAGGGTGCTTTCTTT.

CDR3 residues: CSVAPQRGTHEQYF. CDR3 bases: TGCAGCGTTGCCCCTCAAAGGGGGACCCACGAGCAGTACTTC. The V and J genes are TRBV29-1 and TRBJ2-7, with D perhaps matching TRBD1 (6 bases). This CDR3 region has 14 residues. Per germline, CDR1 SQVTM and CDR2 ANQGSEA. V lost 4 bases and J lost 5, with 18 bases in between.

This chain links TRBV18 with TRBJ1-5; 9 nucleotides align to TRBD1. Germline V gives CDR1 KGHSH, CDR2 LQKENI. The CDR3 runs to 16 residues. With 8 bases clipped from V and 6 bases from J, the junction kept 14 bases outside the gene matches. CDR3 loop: CASAQGQGQVGQPQHF. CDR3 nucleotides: TGTGCCAGCGCACAGGGACAGGGTCAAGTTGGTCAGCCCCAGCATTTT.

CDR3 protein: CASSQVVDRAGEQYF. The CDR3 DNA sequence: TGCGCCAGCAGCCAAGTAGTTGACAGGGCGGGCGAGCAGTACTTC. The chain has TRBV4-1 and TRBJ2-7; 7 bases are shared with TRBD1. Germline CDR1 reads MGHRA; CDR2 reads YSYEKL. With 1 base clipped from V and 6 bases from J, the junction kept 9 bases outside the gene matches. This CDR3 has 15 amino acids.

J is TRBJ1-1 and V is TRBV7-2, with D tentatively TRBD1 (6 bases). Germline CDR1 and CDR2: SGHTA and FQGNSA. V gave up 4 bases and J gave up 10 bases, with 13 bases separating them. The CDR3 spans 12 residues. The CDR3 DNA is TGTGCCAGCAGCTCATCAGGGGTTCGAGCTTTCTTT. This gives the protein CASSSSGVRAFF.

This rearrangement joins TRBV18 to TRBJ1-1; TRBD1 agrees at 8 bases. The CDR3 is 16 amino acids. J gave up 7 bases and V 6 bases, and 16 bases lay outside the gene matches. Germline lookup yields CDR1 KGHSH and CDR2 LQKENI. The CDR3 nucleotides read TGTGCCAGCTCCGCCGGAAGGACAGGGAGTCAAAGTGAAGCTTTCTTT. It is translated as CASSAGRTGSQSEAFF. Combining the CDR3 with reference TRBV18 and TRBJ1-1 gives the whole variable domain NAGVMQNPRHLVRRRGQEARLRCSPMKGHSHVYWYRQLPEEGLKFMVYLQKENIIDESGMPKERFSAEFPKEGPSILRIQQVVRGDSAAYFCASSAGRTGSQSEAFFGQGTRLTVV.

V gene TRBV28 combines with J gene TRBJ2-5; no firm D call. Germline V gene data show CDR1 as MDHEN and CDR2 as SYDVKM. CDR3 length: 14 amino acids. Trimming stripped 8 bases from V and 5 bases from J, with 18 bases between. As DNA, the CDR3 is TGTGCCAGCTCCCACCGATCGGTCCCGGAGACCCAGTACTTC. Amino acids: CASSHRSVPETQYF.

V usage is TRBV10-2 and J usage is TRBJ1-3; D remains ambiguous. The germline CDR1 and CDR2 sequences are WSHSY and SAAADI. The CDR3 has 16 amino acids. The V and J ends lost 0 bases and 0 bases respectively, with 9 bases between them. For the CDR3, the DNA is TGCGCCAGCAGTGAGTCGAGCCTGTTCTCTGGAAACACCATATATTTT. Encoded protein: CASSESSLFSGNTIYF.

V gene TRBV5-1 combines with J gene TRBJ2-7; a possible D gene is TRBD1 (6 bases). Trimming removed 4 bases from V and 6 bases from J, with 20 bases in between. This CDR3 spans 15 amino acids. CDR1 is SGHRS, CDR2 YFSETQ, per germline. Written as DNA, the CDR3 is TGCGCCAGCAGCAAAACTCCGGGACAAGGGAGCGAGCAGTACTTC. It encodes CASSKTPGQGSEQYF.

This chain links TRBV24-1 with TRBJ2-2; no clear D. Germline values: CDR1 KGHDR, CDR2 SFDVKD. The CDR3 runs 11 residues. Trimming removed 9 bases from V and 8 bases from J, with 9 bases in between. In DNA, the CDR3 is TGTGCCACCGGTGGAGCAGGGGAGCTGTTTTTT. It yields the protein CATGGAGELFF.